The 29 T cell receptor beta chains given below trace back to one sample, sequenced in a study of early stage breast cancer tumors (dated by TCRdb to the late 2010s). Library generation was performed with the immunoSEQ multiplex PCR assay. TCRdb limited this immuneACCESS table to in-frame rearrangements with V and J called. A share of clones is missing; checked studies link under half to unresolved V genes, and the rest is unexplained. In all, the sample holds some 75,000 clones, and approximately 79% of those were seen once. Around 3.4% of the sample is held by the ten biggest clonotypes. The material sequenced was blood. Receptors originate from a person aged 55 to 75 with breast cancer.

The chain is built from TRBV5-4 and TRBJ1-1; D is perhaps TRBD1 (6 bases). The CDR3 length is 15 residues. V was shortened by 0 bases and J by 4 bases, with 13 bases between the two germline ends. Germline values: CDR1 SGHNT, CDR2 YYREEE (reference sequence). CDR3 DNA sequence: TGTGCCAGCAGCTTGGCTACGGACAGTCCCACTGAAGCTTTCTTT. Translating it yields CASSLATDSPTEAFF.

The CDR3 reads CASSSDRENSPLHF. The CDR3 nucleotides read TGTGCCAGCAGCTCCGACAGGGAGAATTCACCCCTCCACTTT. This chain uses TRBV7-9 with TRBJ1-6, with 7 bases aligning to TRBD1. Unmatched junction bases numbered 4, after V lost 4 bases and J lost 7 bases. CDR1 is SEHNR, CDR2 FQNEAQ, per germline (reference sequence). The CDR3 loop spans 14 amino acids.

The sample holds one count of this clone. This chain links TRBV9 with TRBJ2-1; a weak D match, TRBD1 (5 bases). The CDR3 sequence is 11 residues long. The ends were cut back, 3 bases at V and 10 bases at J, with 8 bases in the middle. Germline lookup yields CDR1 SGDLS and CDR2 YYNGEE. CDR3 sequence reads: CASSATVEQFF. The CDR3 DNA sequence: TGTGCCAGCAGCGCGACAGTAGAGCAGTTCTTC. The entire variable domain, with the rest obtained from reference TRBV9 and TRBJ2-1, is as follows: DSGVTQTPKHLITATGQRVTLRCSPRSGDLSVYWYQQSLDQGLQFLIQYYNGEERAKGNILERFSAQQFPDLHSELNLSSLELGDSALYFCASSATVEQFFGPGTRLTVL.

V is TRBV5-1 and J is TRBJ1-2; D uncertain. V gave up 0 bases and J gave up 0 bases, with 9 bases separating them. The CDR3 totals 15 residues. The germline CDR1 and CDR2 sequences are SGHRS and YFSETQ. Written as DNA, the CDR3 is TGCGCCAGCAGCTTGGTTGCTGGCACTAACTATGGCTACACCTTC. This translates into CASSLVAGTNYGYTF.

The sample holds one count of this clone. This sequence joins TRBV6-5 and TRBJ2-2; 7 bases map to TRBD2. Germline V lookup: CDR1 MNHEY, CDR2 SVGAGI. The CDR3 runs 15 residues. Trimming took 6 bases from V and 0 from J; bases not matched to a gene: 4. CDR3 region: CASRTGTTNTGELFF. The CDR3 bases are TGTGCCAGCAGGACCGGGACTACGAACACCGGGGAGCTGTTTTTT.

Here the CDR3 DNA reads TGTGCCAGCAGCTCCCGGATCGCAGTCGGAGGTTCGGAGACCCAGTACTTC. This translates into CASSSRIAVGGSETQYF. The chain joins TRBV7-9 to TRBJ2-5, with a weak D call TRBD2 (5 bases). CDR3 length: 17 residues. Per the germline V gene, CDR1 is SEHNR and CDR2 is FQNEAQ (reference sequence). V was trimmed by 4 bases and J by 5 bases, leaving 23 bases between them.

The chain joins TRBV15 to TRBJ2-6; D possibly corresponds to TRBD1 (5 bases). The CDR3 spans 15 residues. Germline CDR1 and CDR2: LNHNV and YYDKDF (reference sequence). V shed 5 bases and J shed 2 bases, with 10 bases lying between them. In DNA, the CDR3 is TGTGCCACCAGCGGAAGGGGTGCTGGGGCCAACGTCCTGACTTTC. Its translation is CATSGRGAGANVLTF. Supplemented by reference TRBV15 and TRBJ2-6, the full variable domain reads DAMVIQNPRYQVTQFGKPVTLSCSQTLNHNVMYWYQQKSSQAPKLLFHYYDKDFNNEADTPDNFQSRRPNTSFCFLDIRSPGLGDTAMYLCATSGRGAGANVLTFGAGSRLTVL.

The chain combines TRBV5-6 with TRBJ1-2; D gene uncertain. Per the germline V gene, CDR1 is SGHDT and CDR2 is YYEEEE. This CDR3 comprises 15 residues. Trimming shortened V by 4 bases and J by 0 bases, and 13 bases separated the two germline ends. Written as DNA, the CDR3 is TGTGCCAGCAGCCCCAGGATAAACGCTAACTATGGCTACACCTTC. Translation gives CASSPRINANYGYTF.

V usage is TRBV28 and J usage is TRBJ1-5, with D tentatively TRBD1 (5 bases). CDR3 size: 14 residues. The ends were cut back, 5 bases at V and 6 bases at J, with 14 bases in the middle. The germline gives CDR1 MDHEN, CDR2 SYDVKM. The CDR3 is CASSPLGLGQPQHF. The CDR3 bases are TGTGCCAGCAGTCCCCTGGGGCTCGGTCAGCCCCAGCATTTT.

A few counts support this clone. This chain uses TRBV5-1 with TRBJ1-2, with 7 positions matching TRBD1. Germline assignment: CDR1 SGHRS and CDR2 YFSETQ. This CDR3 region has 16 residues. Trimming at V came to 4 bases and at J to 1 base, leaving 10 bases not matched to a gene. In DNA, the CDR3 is TGCGCCAGCAGCCCATCGCCGGGACAGTTTAACTATGGCTACACCTTC. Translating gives CASSPSPGQFNYGYTF.

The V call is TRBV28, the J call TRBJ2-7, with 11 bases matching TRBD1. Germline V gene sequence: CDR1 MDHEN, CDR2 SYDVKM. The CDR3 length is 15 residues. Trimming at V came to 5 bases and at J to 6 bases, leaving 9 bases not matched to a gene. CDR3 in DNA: TGTGCCAGCAGTCTCAGGACAGGGGGCTCCGGCGAGCAGTACTTC. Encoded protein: CASSLRTGGSGEQYF.

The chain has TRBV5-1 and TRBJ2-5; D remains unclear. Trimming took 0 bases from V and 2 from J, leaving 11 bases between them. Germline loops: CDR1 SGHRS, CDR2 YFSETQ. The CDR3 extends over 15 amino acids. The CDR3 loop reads CASSLERRAQETQYF. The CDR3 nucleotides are TGCGCCAGCAGCTTGGAGAGGCGAGCGCAAGAGACCCAGTACTTC.

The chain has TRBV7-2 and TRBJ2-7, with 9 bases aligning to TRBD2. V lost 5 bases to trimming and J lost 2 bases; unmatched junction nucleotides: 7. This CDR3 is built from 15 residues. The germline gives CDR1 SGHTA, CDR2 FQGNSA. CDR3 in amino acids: CASSLGAGGTYEQYF. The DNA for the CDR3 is TGTGCCAGCAGCCTGGGGGCGGGGGGGACCTACGAGCAGTACTTC.

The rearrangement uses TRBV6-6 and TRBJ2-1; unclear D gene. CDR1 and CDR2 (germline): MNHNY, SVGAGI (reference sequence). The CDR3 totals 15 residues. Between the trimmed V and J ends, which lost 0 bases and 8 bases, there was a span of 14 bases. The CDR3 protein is CASSYSTWAVHEQFF. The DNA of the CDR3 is TGTGCCAGCAGTTACTCGACTTGGGCAGTCCATGAGCAGTTCTTC.

CDR3 bases: TGTGCCAGCAGCCTGACAGGGCAGGACGAGCAGTACTTC. Its protein is CASSLTGQDEQYF. This chain links TRBV7-9 with TRBJ2-7, with TRBD1 identical over 7 bases. Germline CDR1 reads SEHNR; CDR2 reads FQNEAQ (reference sequence). The CDR3 has 13 amino acids. V shed 5 bases and J 5 bases; nucleotides not matched to a gene: 6.

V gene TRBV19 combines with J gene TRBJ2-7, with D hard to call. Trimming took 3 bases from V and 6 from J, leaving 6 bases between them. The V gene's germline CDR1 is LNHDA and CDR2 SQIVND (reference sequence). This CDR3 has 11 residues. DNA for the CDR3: TGTGCCAGTAGTATGGATGGCGAGCAGTACTTC. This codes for CASSMDGEQYF. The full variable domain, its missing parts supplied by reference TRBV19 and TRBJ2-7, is DGGITQSPKYLFRKEGQNVTLSCEQNLNHDAMYWYRQDPGQGLRLIYYSQIVNDFQKGDIAEGYSVSREKKESFPLTVTSAQKNPTAFYLCASSMDGEQYFGPGTRLTVT.

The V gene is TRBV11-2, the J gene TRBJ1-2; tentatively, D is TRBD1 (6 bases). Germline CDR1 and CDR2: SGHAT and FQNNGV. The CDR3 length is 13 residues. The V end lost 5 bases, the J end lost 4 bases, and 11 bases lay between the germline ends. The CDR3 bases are TGTGCCAGCAGCCATGGACAGATCTATGGCTACACCTTC. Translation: CASSHGQIYGYTF.

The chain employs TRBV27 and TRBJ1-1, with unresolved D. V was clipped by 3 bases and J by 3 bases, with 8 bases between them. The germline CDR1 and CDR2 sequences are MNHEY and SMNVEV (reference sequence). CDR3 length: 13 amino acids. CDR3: CASSFPGDTEAFF. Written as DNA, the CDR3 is TGTGCCAGCAGTTTTCCCGGCGACACTGAAGCTTTCTTT.

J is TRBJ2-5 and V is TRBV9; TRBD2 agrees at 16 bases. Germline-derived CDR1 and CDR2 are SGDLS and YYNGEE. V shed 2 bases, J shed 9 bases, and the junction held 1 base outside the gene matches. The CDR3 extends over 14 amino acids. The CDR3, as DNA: TGTGCCAGCAGCGTCGGGACTAGCGGGGGGGCCCAGTACTTC. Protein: CASSVGTSGGAQYF. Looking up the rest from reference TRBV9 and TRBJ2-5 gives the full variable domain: DSGVTQTPKHLITATGQRVTLRCSPRSGDLSVYWYQQSLDQGLQFLIQYYNGEERAKGNILERFSAQQFPDLHSELNLSSLELGDSALYFCASSVGTSGGAQYFGPGTRLLVL.

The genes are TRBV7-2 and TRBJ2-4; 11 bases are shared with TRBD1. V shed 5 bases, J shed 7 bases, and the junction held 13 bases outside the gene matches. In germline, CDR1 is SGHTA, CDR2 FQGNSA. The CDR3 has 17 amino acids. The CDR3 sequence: CASSPQDRGRFGNIQYF. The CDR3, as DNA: TGTGCCAGCAGCCCTCAGGACAGGGGGCGTTTCGGGAACATTCAGTACTTC.

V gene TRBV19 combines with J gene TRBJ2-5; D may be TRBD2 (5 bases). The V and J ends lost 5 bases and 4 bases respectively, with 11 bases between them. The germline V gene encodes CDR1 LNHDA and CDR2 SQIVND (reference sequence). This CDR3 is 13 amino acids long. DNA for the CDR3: TGTGCCAGTAGTGGGAGCGGATCAGAGACCCAGTACTTC. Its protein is CASSGSGSETQYF.

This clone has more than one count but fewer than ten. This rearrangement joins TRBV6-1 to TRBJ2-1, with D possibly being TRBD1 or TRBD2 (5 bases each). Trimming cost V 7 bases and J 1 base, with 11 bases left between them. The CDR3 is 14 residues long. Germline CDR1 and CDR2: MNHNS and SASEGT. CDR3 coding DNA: TGTGCCAGCAACCGGGACGGATCCTACAATGAGCAGTTCTTC. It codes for CASNRDGSYNEQFF.

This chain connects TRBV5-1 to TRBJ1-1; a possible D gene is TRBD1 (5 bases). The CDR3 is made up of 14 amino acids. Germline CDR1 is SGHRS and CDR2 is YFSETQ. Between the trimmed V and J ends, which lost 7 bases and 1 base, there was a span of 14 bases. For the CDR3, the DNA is TGCGCCAGCGGGTTAGGGGCGGGGAACACTGAAGCTTTCTTT. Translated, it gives CASGLGAGNTEAFF.

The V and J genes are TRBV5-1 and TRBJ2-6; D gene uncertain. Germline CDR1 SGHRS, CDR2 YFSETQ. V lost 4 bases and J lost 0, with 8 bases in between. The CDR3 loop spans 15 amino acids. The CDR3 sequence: CASSREGSGANVLTF. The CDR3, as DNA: TGCGCCAGCAGCAGAGAAGGCTCTGGGGCCAACGTCCTGACTTTC.

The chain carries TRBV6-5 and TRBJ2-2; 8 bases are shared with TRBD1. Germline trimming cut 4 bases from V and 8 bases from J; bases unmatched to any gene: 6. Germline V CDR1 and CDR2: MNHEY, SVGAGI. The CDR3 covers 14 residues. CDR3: CASSSSRGPGELFF. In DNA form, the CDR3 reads TGTGCCAGCAGTTCATCCAGGGGGCCAGGGGAGCTGTTTTTT.

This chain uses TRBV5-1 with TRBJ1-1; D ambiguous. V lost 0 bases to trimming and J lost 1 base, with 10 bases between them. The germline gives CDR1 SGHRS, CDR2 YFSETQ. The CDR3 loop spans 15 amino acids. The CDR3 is CASSLDPGKNTEAFF. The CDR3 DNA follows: TGCGCCAGCAGCTTGGATCCAGGAAAGAACACTGAAGCTTTCTTT.

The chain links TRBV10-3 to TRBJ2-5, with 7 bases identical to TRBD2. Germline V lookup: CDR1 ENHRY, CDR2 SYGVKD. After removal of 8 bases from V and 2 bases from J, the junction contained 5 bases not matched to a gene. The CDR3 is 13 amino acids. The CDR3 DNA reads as TGTGCCATCCTGAGGGAGGGGCAAGAGACCCAGTACTTC. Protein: CAILREGQETQYF.

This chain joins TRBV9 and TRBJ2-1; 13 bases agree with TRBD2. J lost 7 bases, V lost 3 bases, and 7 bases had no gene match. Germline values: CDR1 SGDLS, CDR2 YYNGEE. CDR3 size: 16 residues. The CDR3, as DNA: TGTGCCAGCAGCGCCCCCGGGACTAGCGGGAAAAATGAGCAGTTCTTC. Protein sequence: CASSAPGTSGKNEQFF.

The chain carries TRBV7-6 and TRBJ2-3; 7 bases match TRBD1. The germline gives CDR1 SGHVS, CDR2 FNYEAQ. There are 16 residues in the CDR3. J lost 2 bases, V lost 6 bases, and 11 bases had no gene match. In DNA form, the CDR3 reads TGTGCCAGCAGTTCGAAGACAGGGCTCCTCACAGATACGCAGTATTTT. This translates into CASSSKTGLLTDTQYF.